These 11 T cell receptor beta chains came from one sample sequenced in a study of identical twins. A single record per CDR3 protein comes from TCRdb applying MiXCR to the 5' RACE reads. The sample includes about 190,000 distinct CDR3 sequences, around a sixth seen only once; the top ten take 40%. These data were likewise used in another study, on T cells expressing NK-cell markers.

The source material was CD8+ T cells sorted from blood. These receptor sequences come from a woman aged 18-29 years in good health.

A few counts support this clonotype. The CDR3 here is CSAGPADRGDTDTQYF. The CDR3 DNA follows: TGCAGTGCTGGGCCCGCGGACAGGGGGGACACAGATACGCAGTATTTT. V and J are TRBV20-1 and TRBJ2-3; 10 positions agree with TRBD1. Germline V gives CDR1 DFQATT, CDR2 SNEGSKA (reference sequence). V gave up 5 bases and J gave up 2 bases; unmatched junction bases: 10. The CDR3 consists of 16 residues.

V is TRBV5-1 and J is TRBJ2-1; TRBD2 matches at 7 bases. After removal of 0 bases from V and 2 bases from J, the junction contained 2 bases not matched to a gene. The CDR3 contains 15 residues. Germline V gives CDR1 SGHRS, CDR2 YFSETQ. CDR3 sequence reads: CASSLGAGAYNEQFF. The CDR3 DNA follows: TGCGCCAGCAGCTTGGGGGCGGGGGCCTACAATGAGCAGTTCTTC.

A few counts support this clonotype. The V call is TRBV12-5, the J call TRBJ2-3, with 11 bases aligning to TRBD2. The CDR3 spans 15 residues. Germline-derived CDR1 and CDR2 are LGHNT and FRNRAP. V shed 4 bases and J 3 bases; nucleotides not matched to a gene: 3. The CDR3 reads CASGSRLAGTDTQYF. The DNA of the CDR3 is TGTGCTAGTGGTTCAAGACTAGCGGGGACAGATACGCAGTATTTT.

Only a few counts were recorded for this clonotype. The chain employs TRBV5-1 and TRBJ1-4; 9 bases match TRBD1. Germline CDR1 is SGHRS and CDR2 is YFSETQ. V shed 3 bases and J 3 bases; nucleotides not matched to a gene: 9. The length of the CDR3 is 17 residues. The CDR3 sequence is CASSSGTGRRANEKLFF. The CDR3 coding sequence is TGCGCCAGCAGCTCCGGGACAGGGCGAAGGGCTAATGAAAAACTGTTTTTT. Full variable domain (remainder filled in from reference TRBV5-1 and TRBJ1-4): KAGVTQTPRYLIKTRGQQVTLSCSPISGHRSVSWYQQTPGQGLQFLFEYFSETQRNKGNFPGRFSGRQFSNSRSEMNVSTLELGDSALYLCASSSGTGRRANEKLFFGSGTQLSVL.

This sequence joins TRBV5-7 and TRBJ2-5, with 9 nucleotides matching TRBD2. TRBV5-7 is identified as an open reading frame with a role that is uncertain. The CDR3 length is 13 residues. V shed 9 bases, J shed 5 bases, and the junction held 8 bases outside the gene matches. The DNA for the CDR3 is TGTGCCATGGGCGGGGGGGGAGGTGAGACCCAGTACTTC. Amino acid sequence: CAMGGGGGETQYF.

This clonotype showed up just a few times. This rearrangement joins TRBV5-1 to TRBJ1-1; D remains ambiguous. The V gene's germline CDR1 is SGHRS and CDR2 YFSETQ. V lost 4 bases, J lost 5 bases, and 21 bases lay in between. The CDR3 consists of 16 residues. The DNA of the CDR3 is TGCGCCAGCAGCCAACGGACCTCCGGGCGGCCGACTGAAGCTTTCTTT. It codes for CASSQRTSGRPTEAFF.

The V call is TRBV3-1, the J call TRBJ2-7; a possible D gene is TRBD2 (6 bases). Trimming pared 7 bases from V and 0 bases from J, leaving 10 bases between. The germline gives CDR1 LGHDT, CDR2 YNNKEL (reference sequence). The CDR3 sequence is 13 residues long. The CDR3 sequence is CASTGTASYEQYF. Written as DNA, the CDR3 is TGTGCCAGCACCGGGACTGCCTCCTACGAGCAGTACTTC.

This clonotype was observed a handful of times. V and J are TRBV10-3 and TRBJ2-7; either TRBD1 or TRBD2 may supply D (5 bases each). CDR1 and CDR2 from the germline V gene are ENHRY and SYGVKD. The CDR3 consists of 14 residues. V was cut by 8 bases and J by 1 base, with 15 bases left in between. CDR3 loop: CAIAGGAVSYEQYF. Here the CDR3 DNA reads TGTGCCATCGCGGGTGGGGCGGTGTCCTACGAGCAGTACTTC.

This clonotype turned up a few times. The rearrangement uses TRBV7-8 and TRBJ2-1, with D perhaps being TRBD1 or TRBD2 (5 bases each). CDR1 is SGHVS and CDR2 is FQNEAQ in the germline V gene. The CDR3 extends over 16 amino acids. V lost 4 bases, J lost 15 bases, and 28 bases lay in between. CDR3 bases: TGTGCCAGCAGCTCCGCAGAATACGGGGCAGAAGTAGATCGGTTCTTC. Protein product: CASSSAEYGAEVDRFF.

This rearrangement joins TRBV7-9 to TRBJ2-7; D might be TRBD2 (6 bases). Trimming removed 1 base at V and 2 bases at J, with 15 bases between. The CDR3 consists of 16 residues. Germline V CDR1 and CDR2: SEHNR, FQNEAQ (reference sequence). This chain's CDR3 is CASSLVPGEVPYEQYF. DNA for the CDR3: TGTGCCAGCAGCTTAGTACCGGGGGAAGTCCCCTACGAGCAGTACTTC.

V is TRBV9 and J is TRBJ2-7; D possibly matches TRBD1 or TRBD2 (5 bases each). Trimming removed 0 bases from V and 3 bases from J, with 10 bases in between. CDR3 length: 14 residues. Germline V CDR1 and CDR2: SGDLS, YYNGEE. CDR3 region: CASSVGSGSYEQYF. The CDR3, as DNA: TGTGCCAGCAGCGTAGGTTCAGGGAGCTACGAGCAGTACTTC.